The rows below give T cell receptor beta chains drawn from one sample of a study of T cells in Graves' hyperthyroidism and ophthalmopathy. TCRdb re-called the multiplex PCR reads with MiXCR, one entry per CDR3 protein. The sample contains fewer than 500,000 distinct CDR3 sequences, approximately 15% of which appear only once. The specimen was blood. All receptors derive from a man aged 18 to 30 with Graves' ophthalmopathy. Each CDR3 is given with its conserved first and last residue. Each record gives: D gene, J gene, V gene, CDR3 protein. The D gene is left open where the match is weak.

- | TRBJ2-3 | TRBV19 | CASLNRAATDTQYF
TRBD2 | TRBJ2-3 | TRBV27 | CASSSIAGGDTQYF
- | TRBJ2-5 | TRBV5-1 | CASSLAPGTETQYF
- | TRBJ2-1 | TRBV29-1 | CSVAYGREQFF
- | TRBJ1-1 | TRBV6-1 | CASSEGGEGPEAFF
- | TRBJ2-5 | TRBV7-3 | CASSQVTQGAQETQYF
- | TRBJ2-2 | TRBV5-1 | CASSLEVTGELFF
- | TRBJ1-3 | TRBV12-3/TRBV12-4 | CASTLHGGTGNTIYF
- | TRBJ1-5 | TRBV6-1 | CASAAPDQPQHF
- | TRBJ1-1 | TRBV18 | CASSSSDGNTEAFF
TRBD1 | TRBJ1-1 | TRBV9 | CASSGTGLGTEAFF
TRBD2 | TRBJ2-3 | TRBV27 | CASSDSGIGDGDITDTQYF
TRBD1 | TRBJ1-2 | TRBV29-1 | CSVEQGAGGYTF
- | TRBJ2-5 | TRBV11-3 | CASSFRGGDQETQYF
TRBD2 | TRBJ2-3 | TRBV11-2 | CASSSGLAVDTQYF
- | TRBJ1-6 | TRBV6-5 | CASSYRPEVNSPLHF
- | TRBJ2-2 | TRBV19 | CASYQTLFSNTGELFF
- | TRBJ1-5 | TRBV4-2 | CASSQAVYNQPQHF
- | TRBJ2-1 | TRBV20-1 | CSARASPRGANEQFF
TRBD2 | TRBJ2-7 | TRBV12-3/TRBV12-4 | CASTWTSGSEQYF
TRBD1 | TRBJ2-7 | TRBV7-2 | CASSFLGTDPSYEQYF
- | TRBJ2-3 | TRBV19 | CASNDLRVRDTQYF
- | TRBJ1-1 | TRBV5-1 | CASSLASGQGGTEAFF
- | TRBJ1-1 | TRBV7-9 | CASSLSWGGMNTEAFF
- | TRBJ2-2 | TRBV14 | CASSQVSRANTGELFF
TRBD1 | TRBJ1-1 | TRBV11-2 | CASSTRQGEGTEAFF
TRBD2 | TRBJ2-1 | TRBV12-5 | CASGLLTLAGEDWGFYGEQFF
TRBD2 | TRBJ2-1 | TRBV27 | CASSQIAGAPNNEQFF
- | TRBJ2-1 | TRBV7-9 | CASSLSQGSYNEQFF
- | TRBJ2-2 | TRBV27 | CANPEDRYTGELFF
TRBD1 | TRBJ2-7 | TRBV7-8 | CASSLSGQGSVWEQYF
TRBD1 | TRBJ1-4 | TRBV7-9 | CASSSGTGRWEEKLFF
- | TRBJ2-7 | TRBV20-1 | CSARPRVTYEQYF
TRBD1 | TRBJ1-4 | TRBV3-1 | CASSQDPGQGGEKLFF
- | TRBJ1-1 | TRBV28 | CASIGGVSTEAFF
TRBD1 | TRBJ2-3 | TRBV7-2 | CASSTQQGVDTQYF
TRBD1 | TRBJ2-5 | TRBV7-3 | CASSRDRYETQYF
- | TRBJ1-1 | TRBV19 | CASSIGAGANTEAFF
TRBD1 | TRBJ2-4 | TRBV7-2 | CASSPDRGLYGKNIQYF
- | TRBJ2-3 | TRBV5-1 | CASSLDPLFFVAPDTQYF
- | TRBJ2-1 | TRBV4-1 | CASSLLPGSSYNEQFF
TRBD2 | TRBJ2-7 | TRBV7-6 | CASSLADLLAGGVYEQYF
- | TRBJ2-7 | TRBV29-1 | CSVTGTPSYEQYF
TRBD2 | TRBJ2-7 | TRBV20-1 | CSASSPGTTSHEQYF
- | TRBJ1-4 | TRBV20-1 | CSVLGEKLFF
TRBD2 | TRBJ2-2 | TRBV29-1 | CSASRAGANTGELFF
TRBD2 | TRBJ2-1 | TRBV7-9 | CASSSRTSGRYNEQFF
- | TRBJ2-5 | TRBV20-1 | CSARVLQETQYF
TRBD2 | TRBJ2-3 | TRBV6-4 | CASSDSGGSDTQYF
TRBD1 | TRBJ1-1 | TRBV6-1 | CASSWTGQTEAFF
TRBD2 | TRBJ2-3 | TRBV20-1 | CSARAVAGTSTDTQYF
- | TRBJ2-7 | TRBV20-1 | CSARPGPRLYEQYF
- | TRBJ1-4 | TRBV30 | CAGGYTAGEKLFF
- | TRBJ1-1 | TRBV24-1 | CATREGQFTEAFF
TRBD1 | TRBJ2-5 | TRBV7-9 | CASSFLGDRAETQYF
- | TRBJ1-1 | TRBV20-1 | CSARDNSLEAFF
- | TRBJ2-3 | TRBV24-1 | CATSDEGARTDTQYF
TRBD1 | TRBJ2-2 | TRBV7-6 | CASSLVPDRGRELFF
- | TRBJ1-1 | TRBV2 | CASSVEGEAFF
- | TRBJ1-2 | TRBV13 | CASSLRGISSTKANYGYTF